Below, 30 T cell receptor beta chains from the same sample are listed, as sequenced in a study of blood T cell repertoires in COVID-19. Assay used: immunoSEQ multiplex PCR; TCRdb lists only in-frame clones, some missing. The sample records 200,000 to 250,000 clones, roughly 89% being singletons. Source material: PBMCs or T cells enriched from blood (not recorded which). The origin of the receptors is a woman between 35 and 50 years old with acute COVID-19.

The gene calls are TRBV7-6 and TRBJ1-1, with TRBD1 matching 7 bases. The CDR3 is 14 residues long. J lost 4 bases, V lost 6 bases, and 8 bases had no gene match. From germline, CDR1 is SGHVS and CDR2 FNYEAQ. The CDR3 reads CASSPTGQGTEAFF. CDR3 in DNA: TGTGCCAGCAGTCCGACAGGGCAAGGCACTGAAGCTTTCTTT.

The V gene is TRBV7-2, the J gene TRBJ1-2; D gene unclear. The CDR3 covers 14 residues. Germline loops: CDR1 SGHTA, CDR2 FQGNSA. Trimming pared 5 bases from V and 5 bases from J, leaving 15 bases between. Here the CDR3 DNA reads TGTGCCAGCAGCCCAGATAAAATATGGTATGGCTACACCTTC. Amino acid sequence: CASSPDKIWYGYTF.

Only one count was recorded for this clone. The chain carries TRBV19 and TRBJ2-1, with 8 bases matching TRBD2. This CDR3 is 14 amino acids long. V gave up 7 bases and J gave up 5 bases; unmatched junction bases: 7. CDR1 is LNHDA, CDR2 SQIVND, per germline (reference sequence). The CDR3 DNA reads as TGTGCCAGTATAGGACGGGGGGGTAACAATGAGCAGTTCTTC. It yields the protein CASIGRGGNNEQFF. The complete variable domain, with remaining parts taken from reference TRBV19 and TRBJ2-1, reads DGGITQSPKYLFRKEGQNVTLSCEQNLNHDAMYWYRQDPGQGLRLIYYSQIVNDFQKGDIAEGYSVSREKKESFPLTVTSAQKNPTAFYLCASIGRGGNNEQFFGPGTRLTVL.

The J gene is TRBJ1-2, the V gene TRBV19; 8 bases fit TRBD1. CDR3 length: 13 amino acids. The V and J ends lost 6 bases and 4 bases, in that order; junction bases with no gene match: 4. Germline V lookup: CDR1 LNHDA, CDR2 SQIVND (reference sequence). In DNA, the CDR3 is TGTGCCAGTAGCTCCGACAGGGGCTATGGCTACACCTTC. Its translation: CASSSDRGYGYTF.

This chain uses TRBV5-4 with TRBJ2-2, with D unclear. The V gene lost 1 base and the J gene lost 0 bases, with 10 bases spanning the gap. The CDR3 sequence is 16 residues long. The germline CDR1 and CDR2 sequences are SGHNT and YYREEE (reference sequence). CDR3 in amino acids: CASSLLSKTNTGELFF. The CDR3 DNA reads TGTGCCAGCAGCTTGTTGTCTAAAACGAACACCGGGGAGCTGTTTTTT.

The rearrangement links TRBV5-1 to TRBJ1-4, with D uncertain. The CDR3 has 14 amino acids. Germline lookup yields CDR1 SGHRS and CDR2 YFSETQ. The ends were cut back, 5 bases at V and 8 bases at J, with 16 bases in the middle. This chain's CDR3 is CASRTLEGYEKLFF. The CDR3, as DNA: TGCGCCAGCAGGACTCTCGAGGGATACGAAAAACTGTTTTTT.

This clone was detected a few times. Other DNA variants within this sample encode the same CDR3. The chain joins TRBV9 to TRBJ1-2; TRBD1 is a possible D gene (6 bases). V lost 0 bases to trimming and J lost 8 bases, with 8 bases between them. The CDR3 is 12 amino acids. Per the germline V gene, CDR1 is SGDLS and CDR2 is YYNGEE. CDR3 residues: CASSVVGGGYTF. Here the CDR3 DNA reads TGTGCCAGCAGCGTAGTTGGGGGCGGCTACACCTTC.

This sequence joins TRBV27 and TRBJ2-1; 14 nucleotides align to TRBD2. CDR1 and CDR2 (germline): MNHEY, SMNVEV (reference sequence). J gave up 0 bases and V 6 bases, and 10 bases lay outside the gene matches. The CDR3 extends over 19 amino acids. The CDR3 DNA follows: TGTGCCAGCAGCGTCGGACTAGCGGGGGGCCTGAGCTCCTACAATGAGCAGTTCTTC. Residues: CASSVGLAGGLSSYNEQFF.

The chain recombines TRBV9 with TRBJ2-7, with a possible D match to TRBD2 (6 bases). V shed 1 base and J shed 2 bases, with 10 bases lying between them. From germline, CDR1 is SGDLS and CDR2 YYNGEE. This CDR3 contains 14 residues. CDR3: CASSVLEGPYEQYF. In DNA, the CDR3 is TGTGCCAGCAGCGTATTGGAGGGGCCCTACGAGCAGTACTTC.

This clone was seen a single time. The genes are TRBV2 and TRBJ2-1; the match to TRBD2 covers 9 bases. Germline trimming cut 3 bases from V and 7 bases from J; bases unmatched to any gene: 4. This CDR3 is built from 14 residues. Germline V gives CDR1 SNHLY, CDR2 FYNNEI. In DNA, the CDR3 is TGTGCCAGCAGTGATCGCGGGGGGGTAAATGAGCAGTTCTTC. It translates to CASSDRGGVNEQFF. Filled out from reference TRBV2 and TRBJ2-1, the complete variable domain reads EPEVTQTPSHQVTQMGQEVILRCVPISNHLYFYWYRQILGQKVEFLVSFYNNEISEKSEIFDDQFSVERPDGSNFTLKIRSTKLEDSAMYFCASSDRGGVNEQFFGPGTRLTVL.

V usage is TRBV29-1 and J usage is TRBJ2-3; no firm D call. CDR1 is SQVTM and CDR2 is ANQGSEA in the germline V gene. The CDR3 contains 11 residues. CDR3 residues: CSPSLTDTQYF. The DNA for the CDR3 is TGCAGTCCCTCCTTAACAGATACGCAGTATTTT.

This chain uses TRBV7-3 with TRBJ1-1, with 7 bases that match TRBD1. The CDR3 length is 17 residues. The ends lost 6 bases at V and 3 bases at J; junction bases unmatched: 16. Germline V gene data show CDR1 as SGHTA and CDR2 as FQGTGA. The CDR3, as DNA: TGTGCCAGCAGTTTACAAGCGACAGGGTCGAGGGACACTGAAGCTTTCTTT. This translates into CASSLQATGSRDTEAFF.

The chain couples TRBV19 to TRBJ1-5; possibly TRBD1 for D (6 bases). The CDR3 is 14 residues long. Trimming removed 8 bases at V and 6 bases at J, with 17 bases between. The V gene's germline CDR1 is LNHDA and CDR2 SQIVND (reference sequence). The CDR3 coding sequence is TGTGCCAGTCGTTTGGCGGGGGCCGGTCAGCCCCAGCATTTT. Translated: CASRLAGAGQPQHF.

The gene calls are TRBV5-1 and TRBJ1-6, with D possibly TRBD1 on 5 matching bases. Trimming took off 5 bases at V and 9 bases at J, with 12 bases between the two ends. The CDR3 has 13 residues. CDR1 SGHRS and CDR2 YFSETQ come from the germline V gene. The CDR3 is CASSDTGGSPLHF. DNA for the CDR3: TGCGCCAGCAGTGACACCGGGGGTTCACCCCTCCACTTT.

The chain has TRBV4-1 and TRBJ2-5; possible D gene TRBD1, 5 bases. Germline CDR1 is MGHRA and CDR2 is YSYEKL. The CDR3 loop spans 16 amino acids. With 1 base removed from V and 2 bases from J, the gap between germline ends came to 14 bases. CDR3 DNA: TGCGCCAGCAGCCAAGGGCCGACAGACAAACAAGAGACCCAGTACTTC. The encoded protein is CASSQGPTDKQETQYF.

The gene calls are TRBV27 and TRBJ1-2; possible D gene TRBD1, 6 bases. The V and J ends lost 8 bases and 6 bases respectively, with 16 bases between them. This CDR3 contains 13 residues. Germline V lookup: CDR1 MNHEY, CDR2 SMNVEV (reference sequence). CDR3 in DNA: TGTGCCAGCGCGATTCAGGGGCGGGATGGCTACACCTTC. Translation: CASAIQGRDGYTF.

This clone has just a few counts. V and J are TRBV11-2 and TRBJ1-2; TRBD1 is a possible D gene (5 bases). V was cut by 4 bases and J by 3 bases, with 15 bases left in between. The V gene's germline CDR1 is SGHAT and CDR2 FQNNGV. This CDR3 has 15 amino acids. The DNA of the CDR3 is TGTGCCAGCAGCTACGGGGGACGGTCGGACTATGGCTACACCTTC. Its protein is CASSYGGRSDYGYTF. Full variable domain (outside the CDR3, taken from reference TRBV11-2 and TRBJ1-2): EAGVAQSPRYKIIEKRQSVAFWCNPISGHATLYWYQQILGQGPKLLIQFQNNGVVDDSQLPKDRFSAERLKGVDSTLKIQPAKLEDSAVYLCASSYGGRSDYGYTFGSGTRLTVV.

This clone was picked up a small number of times. This chain joins TRBV19 and TRBJ1-2; D not resolved. Germline V gene data show CDR1 as LNHDA and CDR2 as SQIVND (reference sequence). The CDR3 spans 12 residues. Trimming shortened V by 3 bases and J by 4 bases, and 6 bases separated the two germline ends. CDR3: CASSMATYGYTF. As DNA, the CDR3 is TGTGCCAGTAGTATGGCCACCTATGGCTACACCTTC.

The rearrangement links TRBV4-1 to TRBJ1-2; 7 bases fit TRBD1. The CDR3 is made up of 18 amino acids. Germline V gives CDR1 MGHRA, CDR2 YSYEKL. Trimming cost V 5 bases and J 2 bases; bases outside gene matches: 17. CDR3 sequence (DNA): TGCGCCAGCAGCGCCGTAGGGGGGATTTTGGGACAGAACTATGGCTACACCTTC. It yields the protein CASSAVGGILGQNYGYTF.

This clone was picked up one time. The gene calls are TRBV28 and TRBJ1-5; weak D call: TRBD1 (5 bases). The CDR3 is made up of 14 amino acids. In germline, CDR1 is MDHEN, CDR2 SYDVKM. Trimming shortened V by 6 bases and J by 0 bases, and 9 bases separated the two germline ends. The CDR3 sequence: CASSRGGSNQPQHF. Written as DNA, the CDR3 is TGTGCCAGCAGCCGGGGGGGTAGCAATCAGCCCCAGCATTTT. Full variable domain (remainder filled in from reference TRBV28 and TRBJ1-5): DVKVTQSSRYLVKRTGEKVFLECVQDMDHENMFWYRQDPGLGLRLIYFSYDVKMKEKGDIPEGYSVSREKKERFSLILESASTNQTSMYLCASSRGGSNQPQHFGDGTRLSIL.

Remarks on this clone: Different DNA sequences within this sample yield the same CDR3. The CDR3: CASSLTGDQPQHF. CDR3 coding DNA: TGTGCCAGCAGCTTAACGGGGGATCAGCCCCAGCATTTT. The chain carries TRBV7-9 and TRBJ1-5, with TRBD1 as a possible D gene (5 bases). The CDR3 totals 13 residues. CDR1 and CDR2 from the germline V gene are SEHNR and FQNEAQ (reference sequence). Trimming took off 2 bases at V and 5 bases at J, with 7 bases between the two ends.

This clone was seen a single time. The CDR3 nucleotides read TGTGCCAGTAGTAAGACAGGCTCTGGAAACACCATATATTTT. Protein sequence: CASSKTGSGNTIYF. This rearrangement joins TRBV19 to TRBJ1-3; possibly TRBD1 for D (6 bases). CDR3 length: 14 residues. V shed 4 bases and J shed 0 bases, with 7 bases lying between them. Germline CDR1 reads LNHDA; CDR2 reads SQIVND (reference sequence).

The chain is built from TRBV19 and TRBJ1-1; D remains unclear. The CDR3 has 14 residues. CDR1 LNHDA and CDR2 SQIVND come from the germline V gene (reference sequence). V was shortened by 7 bases and J by 4 bases, with 16 bases between the two germline ends. The CDR3 spells CASTDGLGSTEAFF. CDR3 sequence (DNA): TGTGCCAGTACCGACGGGCTTGGGAGCACTGAAGCTTTCTTT.

This sequence joins TRBV5-1 and TRBJ1-2, with 8 bases that match TRBD1. Germline V CDR1 and CDR2: SGHRS, YFSETQ. The CDR3 length is 17 residues. V trimming: 3 bases; J trimming: 3 bases; junction bases outside the gene matches: 13. The CDR3 reads CASSSPGGANLYYGYTF. DNA for the CDR3: TGCGCCAGCAGCTCCCCAGGGGGCGCGAATTTATACTATGGCTACACCTTC.

The genes are TRBV2 and TRBJ1-4, with D possibly matching TRBD1 (5 bases). Germline CDR1 and CDR2: SNHLY and FYNNEI. V was pared by 5 bases and J by 4 bases, with 14 bases between. There are 15 residues in the CDR3. The CDR3 loop reads CASSWEGPVNEKLFF. The CDR3 bases are TGTGCCAGCAGTTGGGAGGGGCCCGTTAATGAAAAACTGTTTTTT.

This clone appeared a few times. This CDR3 is also generated by other DNA sequences in the sample. V gene TRBV6-1 combines with J gene TRBJ2-1; possibly TRBD1 for D (5 bases). Between the trimmed V and J ends, which lost 1 base and 8 bases, there was a span of 6 bases. Per germline, CDR1 MNHNS and CDR2 SASEGT. The CDR3 length is 12 residues. CDR3 coding DNA: TGTGCCAGCAGTGAAGAGGGGTATGAGCAGTTCTTC. Translated, it gives CASSEEGYEQFF.

The chain combines TRBV6-4 with TRBJ1-6; D not certain. This CDR3 is 20 amino acids long. CDR1 and CDR2 (germline): MRHNA, SNTAGT. V was trimmed by 3 bases and J by 0 bases, leaving 21 bases between them. This CDR3 is CASSELAGIPKGSYNSPLHF. In DNA, the CDR3 is TGTGCCAGCAGTGAGTTAGCCGGGATACCCAAGGGCTCCTATAATTCACCCCTCCACTTT.

This clone has just one count. This sequence joins TRBV5-5 and TRBJ1-1, with 10 bases fitting TRBD1. Germline loops: CDR1 SGHKS, CDR2 YYEKEE (reference sequence). This CDR3 region has 15 residues. V lost 4 bases, J lost 5 bases, and 8 bases stayed unmatched. CDR3 region: CASSPLTGGRTEAFF. The CDR3 nucleotides are TGTGCCAGCAGCCCATTGACAGGGGGCAGGACTGAAGCTTTCTTT.

This chain connects TRBV19 to TRBJ1-5; D uncertain. Germline V gene data show CDR1 as LNHDA and CDR2 as SQIVND (reference sequence). V was cut by 6 bases and J by 0 bases, with 6 bases left in between. The CDR3 loop spans 13 amino acids. CDR3 in DNA: TGTGCCAGTAGAGACTATAGCAATCAGCCCCAGCATTTT. Amino acids: CASRDYSNQPQHF.

The chain has TRBV5-1 and TRBJ2-7, with TRBD1 matching 7 bases. Losses at the gene ends were 0 bases for V and 5 bases for J; bases not matched to a gene: 5. CDR1 is SGHRS and CDR2 is YFSETQ in the germline V gene. The CDR3 is made up of 14 amino acids. The CDR3 is CASSLGQGVDEQYV. The CDR3 DNA sequence: TGCGCCAGCAGCTTGGGGCAGGGGGTGGACGAGCAGTACGTC.